Below are 20 T cell receptor beta chains sequenced from a single sample in a study of CD8+ T cells in alopecia areata. cDNA reverse transcribed from extracted RNA served as the sequencing template. The repertoire was sequenced with immunoSEQ multiplex PCR; TCRdb's copy has only in-frame clones and lacks some. Among 200,000 to 250,000 clones listed, around 43% were seen once. Noted treatment: oral pan-JAK inhibitor, 5-10 mg twice daily. The sample was CD4+ T cells sorted from blood, taken at roughly week 36, from a patient treated with tofacitinib. The receptors were gathered from a human donor with alopecia areata.

This clone showed up just a few times. The chain uses TRBV2 and TRBJ2-3, with 10 bases matching TRBD1. This CDR3 region has 16 residues. Germline CDR1 and CDR2: SNHLY and FYNNEI. V lost 4 bases and J lost 3; bases outside the gene matches: 7. The CDR3 protein is CASSVSMDRGTDTQYF. The CDR3, as DNA: TGTGCCAGCAGTGTTTCAATGGACAGGGGGACAGATACGCAGTATTTT.

The chain links TRBV7-8 to TRBJ2-3; 8 bases agree with TRBD2. V lost 5 bases to trimming and J lost 0 bases; unmatched junction nucleotides: 10. This CDR3 has 17 residues. Germline V gene data show CDR1 as SGHVS and CDR2 as FQNEAQ. Here the CDR3 reads CASSPLAGPLSTDTQYF. The CDR3, as DNA: TGTGCCAGCAGCCCCCTAGCGGGTCCACTAAGCACAGATACGCAGTATTTT.

A few counts support this clone. The rearrangement uses TRBV28 and TRBJ2-4; no firm D call. The CDR3 is 15 residues long. The germline V and J ends were trimmed by 6 bases and 0 bases, with 12 bases remaining between them. Germline lookup yields CDR1 MDHEN and CDR2 SYDVKM. CDR3 protein: CASSSSDQAKNIQYF. Written as DNA, the CDR3 is TGTGCCAGCAGCTCCAGTGACCAAGCCAAAAACATTCAGTACTTC.

The CDR3, as DNA: TGCAGCGTGAGGGAACTAGCGGGGAAAAACATTCAGTACTTC. It translates to CSVRELAGKNIQYF. The V call is TRBV29-1, the J call TRBJ2-4; 10 bases fit TRBD2. Germline V lookup: CDR1 SQVTM, CDR2 ANQGSEA. This CDR3 has 14 amino acids. Losses at the gene ends were 6 bases for V and 4 bases for J; bases not matched to a gene: 6.

This clone was found a few times. The rearrangement joins TRBV30 to TRBJ2-2, with unresolved D. Trimming cost V 0 bases and J 5 bases, with 4 bases left between them. The V gene's germline CDR1 is GTSNPN and CDR2 SVGIG (reference sequence). The CDR3 extends over 12 amino acids. The CDR3 here is CAWSVLTGELFF. The CDR3 coding sequence is TGTGCCTGGAGTGTACTGACCGGGGAGCTGTTTTTT.

The chain recombines TRBV6-1 with TRBJ2-5; 8 positions match TRBD2. Germline V CDR1 and CDR2: MNHNS, SASEGT. V dropped 5 bases and J dropped 4; count of bases not matched to a gene: 3. The CDR3 is 13 residues long. The CDR3 reads CASSHREGETQYF. As DNA, the CDR3 is TGTGCCAGCAGTCACCGGGAGGGAGAGACCCAGTACTTC.

Details on this clone: Other DNA sequences in this specimen translate into the identical CDR3. This rearrangement joins TRBV5-1 to TRBJ2-7; TRBD2 matches 10 bases. Germline V gene lookup returns CDR1 SGHRS and CDR2 YFSETQ. The V segment lost 1 base and the J segment 4 bases; nucleotides outside the gene matches: 2. The CDR3 consists of 14 residues. The CDR3 region has the DNA TGCGCCAGCAGCTTGACTAGCGGGACTTACGAGCAGTACTTC. Protein: CASSLTSGTYEQYF.

V and J are TRBV4-2 and TRBJ2-2, with TRBD2 matching 7 bases. The germline V gene has CDR1 LGHNA and CDR2 YNFKEQ. The trim removed 0 bases at V and 5 bases at J, leaving 18 bases unmatched. The CDR3 runs 20 residues. This chain's CDR3 is CASSQEGRVEAGVRTGELFF. The CDR3 nucleotides are TGTGCCAGCAGCCAAGAGGGGAGAGTGGAGGCGGGAGTGCGGACCGGGGAGCTGTTTTTT.

The rearrangement links TRBV5-6 to TRBJ2-7; 10 bases align to TRBD1. V trimming: 4 bases; J trimming: 2 bases; junction bases outside the gene matches: 6. Per the germline V gene, CDR1 is SGHDT and CDR2 is YYEEEE. This CDR3 comprises 15 residues. CDR3 bases: TGTGCCAGCAGCCCCGGGACAGGGGTAACCTACGAGCAGTACTTC. Translation gives CASSPGTGVTYEQYF.

The chain couples TRBV15 to TRBJ1-5; no firm D call. The germline gives CDR1 LNHNV, CDR2 YYDKDF (reference sequence). CDR3 length equals 14 residues. Trimming cost V 1 base and J 5 bases, with 9 bases left between them. This CDR3 is CATSRVPRDQPQHF. The CDR3 nucleotides read TGTGCCACCAGCAGAGTACCCCGGGATCAGCCCCAGCATTTT.

This chain links TRBV10-2 with TRBJ2-1; D not certain. Trimming shortened V by 0 bases and J by 9 bases, and 9 bases separated the two germline ends. CDR1 is WSHSY and CDR2 is SAAADI in the germline V gene. This CDR3 has 13 residues. The CDR3 loop is CASSESSPSEQFF. The CDR3 nucleotides are TGCGCCAGCAGTGAGTCATCCCCCAGTGAGCAGTTCTTC.

This chain links TRBV29-1 with TRBJ2-5; 8 positions match TRBD2. The J call is in doubt because the DNA end fits TRBJ2-7 better. The CDR3 runs to 12 residues. Looked up from germline, CDR1 is SQVTM and CDR2 is ANQGSEA. The chain's CDR3 is CSVVAGTYEQYF. CDR3 DNA: TGCAGCGTTGTAGCGGGGACCTACGAGCAGTACTTC.

The chain recombines TRBV7-9 with TRBJ2-7, with 11 bases identical to TRBD2. The length of the CDR3 is 16 residues. CDR1 is SEHNR, CDR2 FQNEAQ, per germline (reference sequence). After removal of 5 bases from V and 3 bases from J, the junction contained 9 bases not matched to a gene. The CDR3 nucleotides are TGTGCCAGCAGCCCCCGGTTAGCGGGAGGGGACTACGAGCAGTACTTC. This translates into CASSPRLAGGDYEQYF.

This chain uses TRBV11-1 with TRBJ2-7; TRBD1 might be the D (6 bases). The germline V gene encodes CDR1 SGHAT and CDR2 FQDESV (reference sequence). The V end was cut by 1 base, the J end by 2 bases, with 9 bases between. The CDR3 spans 14 residues. The CDR3 nucleotides read TGTGCCAGCAGCTTAGGAGGGGGACCCTACGAGCAGTACTTC. Residues: CASSLGGGPYEQYF.

The CDR3 sequence is CASSSQLAGSYEQYF. The CDR3 DNA is TGTGCCAGCAGCTCCCAACTAGCGGGCTCCTACGAGCAGTACTTC. J is TRBJ2-7 and V is TRBV7-2, with TRBD2 identical over 9 bases. Germline lookup yields CDR1 SGHTA and CDR2 FQGNSA. This CDR3 contains 15 residues. The V segment lost 4 bases and the J segment 0 bases; nucleotides outside the gene matches: 4.

The V and J genes are TRBV6-1 and TRBJ2-7; TRBD2 aligns across 7 bases. Germline V gives CDR1 MNHNS, CDR2 SASEGT. The CDR3 runs to 12 residues. V shed 7 bases and J 5 bases; nucleotides not matched to a gene: 5. The CDR3: CASTPGGNEQYF. CDR3 nucleotide sequence: TGTGCCAGCACCCCGGGAGGAAACGAGCAGTACTTC.

The chain combines TRBV9 with TRBJ2-2; TRBD2 matches 11 bases. This CDR3 has 18 residues. The V segment lost 3 bases and the J segment 1 base; nucleotides outside the gene matches: 8. Germline V gene sequence: CDR1 SGDLS, CDR2 YYNGEE. CDR3 bases: TGTGCCAGCAGCGAGATAGCGGGAGGGCCTGAGAACACCGGGGAGCTGTTTTTT. Its translation is CASSEIAGGPENTGELFF.

V is TRBV7-2 and J is TRBJ2-2; D ambiguous. Germline V gene lookup returns CDR1 SGHTA and CDR2 FQGNSA. This CDR3 spans 12 amino acids. The V end was cut by 5 bases, the J end by 6 bases, with 7 bases between. The CDR3 DNA is TGTGCCAGCAGCCATCGGGCCGGGGAGCTGTTTTTT. Translating gives CASSHRAGELFF.

The chain couples TRBV9 to TRBJ2-1, with 10 positions matching TRBD2. CDR1 and CDR2 from the germline V gene are SGDLS and YYNGEE. V shed 0 bases, J shed 6 bases, and the junction held 3 bases outside the gene matches. This CDR3 is 15 amino acids long. The CDR3 bases are TGTGCCAGCAGCGTAGTTTCTAGCGGGGGCAATGAGCAGTTCTTC. The encoded protein is CASSVVSSGGNEQFF.

The rearrangement links TRBV4-1 to TRBJ2-4, with D tentatively TRBD1 (5 bases). CDR3 length: 19 residues. Germline CDR1 MGHRA, CDR2 YSYEKL. V lost 0 bases and J lost 1, with 19 bases in between. DNA for the CDR3: TGCGCCAGCAGCCAAGAAGACAGAAATCCACCCATGGCCAAAAACATTCAGTACTTC. It is translated as CASSQEDRNPPMAKNIQYF.